The 14 T cell receptor beta chains below come from one sample, sequenced in a study of T cell repertoires in cytomegalovirus infection. TCRdb called the reads again in MiXCR, with one record for every CDR3 protein. The data show roughly 180,000 distinct CDR3 sequences, roughly 21% seen once. The antigens these receptors bind are not known. The sequencing here drew on CD8+ T cells from cultured PBMCs, taken from culture after CMV antigen stimulation. These receptors were collected from a human donor in good health (CMV status not recorded). Some clones in this sample may be carry-over from other donors' samples.

The chain recombines TRBV6-2 or TRBV6-3 with TRBJ2-7, with no clear D. This CDR3 spans 13 amino acids. Germline loops: CDR1 MNHEY, CDR2 SVGEGT. V lost 5 bases, J lost 2 bases, and 10 bases lay in between. The CDR3 protein is CASSPLEAYEQYF. The CDR3 DNA sequence: TGTGCCAGCAGTCCTCTAGAAGCCTACGAGCAGTACTTC.

This clonotype was observed a handful of times. V usage is TRBV9 and J usage is TRBJ2-1; a possible D gene is TRBD1 (6 bases). This CDR3 has 15 residues. With 3 bases removed from V and 3 bases from J, the gap between germline ends came to 13 bases. Germline-derived CDR1 and CDR2 are SGDLS and YYNGEE. The CDR3, as DNA: TGTGCCAGCAGCGCCCCAGGGGTGGACTACAATGAGCAGTTCTTC. Its protein product is CASSAPGVDYNEQFF. Complete variable domain (other parts from reference TRBV9 and TRBJ2-1): DSGVTQTPKHLITATGQRVTLRCSPRSGDLSVYWYQQSLDQGLQFLIQYYNGEERAKGNILERFSAQQFPDLHSELNLSSLELGDSALYFCASSAPGVDYNEQFFGPGTRLTVL.

A note on this clonotype: A read error may explain this, as a much larger clone is one base away. A read error is likely, as this CDR3 ends without the conserved phenylalanine or tryptophan. The rearrangement uses TRBV7-2 and TRBJ1-1, with D unclear. The germline CDR1 and CDR2 sequences are SGHTA and FQGNSA. V was shortened by 2 bases and J by 3 bases, with 13 bases between the two germline ends. This CDR3 contains 15 residues. The CDR3 reads CASSLNPYMDTEAFL. CDR3 coding DNA: TGTGCCAGCAGCTTAAATCCCTACATGGACACTGAAGCTTTCTTA.

This clonotype has a count of ten or more. The chain couples TRBV4-1 to TRBJ2-1; 9 nucleotides align to TRBD2. This CDR3 contains 16 residues. The V and J ends lost 1 base and 8 bases, in that order; junction bases with no gene match: 9. Germline V CDR1 and CDR2: MGHRA, YSYEKL. CDR3 coding DNA: TGCGCCAGCAGCCAAGTTATAGCGGGGGTGAACGATGAGCAGTTCTTC. This gives the protein CASSQVIAGVNDEQFF.

The CDR3: CASSSSSLRQVRDYGYTF. As DNA, the CDR3 is TGTGCCAGCAGCTCATCCTCCCTTAGACAGGTCAGGGACTATGGCTACACCTTC. The J gene is TRBJ1-2, the V gene TRBV7-8; tentatively, D is TRBD1 (6 bases). The length of the CDR3 is 18 residues. Germline loops: CDR1 SGHVS, CDR2 FQNEAQ. Trimming removed 4 bases from V and 3 bases from J, with 24 bases in between.

This chain uses TRBV4-1 with TRBJ1-1; TRBD1 matches 9 bases. Germline CDR1 and CDR2: MGHRA and YSYEKL. CDR3 length equals 17 residues. The V segment lost 3 bases and the J segment 4 bases; nucleotides outside the gene matches: 12. The CDR3 bases are TGCGCCAGCAGCCACCCGGACAGGGGACTCCCTATCACTGAAGCTTTCTTT. Its protein product is CASSHPDRGLPITEAFF.

This clonotype has a handful of counts. V is TRBV7-6 and J is TRBJ2-7; D may correspond to TRBD1 or TRBD2 (5 bases each). Looked up from germline, CDR1 is SGHVS and CDR2 is FNYEAQ. The CDR3 is 15 amino acids. V was cut by 5 bases and J by 3 bases, with 17 bases left in between. The CDR3 sequence is CASSRTPKGHYEQYF. CDR3 DNA: TGTGCCAGCAGCCGGACTCCTAAGGGGCACTACGAGCAGTACTTC.

This clonotype was seen only a few times. The rearrangement links TRBV11-2 to TRBJ2-7; D is uncertain. From germline, CDR1 is SGHAT and CDR2 FQNNGV. Trimming cost V 7 bases and J 0 bases, with 16 bases left between them. The CDR3 spans 15 residues. The CDR3 bases are TGTGCCAGCACCTCTAGTTTCTCGAGCTCCTACGAGCAGTACTTC. Translated: CASTSSFSSSYEQYF.

A few counts support this clonotype. The genes are TRBV6-5 and TRBJ2-7; 9 nucleotides align to TRBD1. CDR3 length equals 16 residues. Germline V gives CDR1 MNHEY, CDR2 SVGAGI. V lost 6 bases and J lost 5; bases outside the gene matches: 14. Here the CDR3 reads CASRYLSQDRGNEQYF. In DNA form, the CDR3 reads TGTGCCAGCAGATACCTTTCGCAGGACAGGGGAAACGAGCAGTACTTC.

The chain has TRBV7-6 and TRBJ1-1, with 9 bases that match TRBD1. The V segment lost 5 bases and the J segment 1 base; nucleotides outside the gene matches: 5. The germline gives CDR1 SGHVS, CDR2 FNYEAQ. The CDR3 contains 15 residues. The CDR3 sequence: CASSRWTGENTEAFF. CDR3 DNA: TGTGCCAGCAGCCGCTGGACAGGGGAGAACACTGAAGCTTTCTTT.

This chain joins TRBV12-3 or TRBV12-4 and TRBJ2-3; no definite D call. Between the trimmed V and J ends, which lost 2 bases and 4 bases, there was a span of 10 bases. The CDR3 contains 14 residues. The DNA of the CDR3 is TGTGCCAGCAGTTTAACCGGGTGGGCAGATACGCAGTATTTT. Protein: CASSLTGWADTQYF.

This clonotype occurred a few times. The chain couples TRBV12-3 or TRBV12-4 to TRBJ2-1, with a tentative D call TRBD2 (6 bases). Trimming took off 7 bases at V and 0 bases at J, with 13 bases between the two ends. This CDR3 is built from 15 residues. This chain's CDR3 is CASTPDYSSYNEQFF. The CDR3, as DNA: TGTGCCAGCACCCCGGACTATAGCTCCTACAATGAGCAGTTCTTC.

This chain uses TRBV12-3 or TRBV12-4 with TRBJ2-2, with 7 positions matching TRBD1. J gave up 2 bases and V 5 bases, and 8 bases lay outside the gene matches. The CDR3 has 16 amino acids. DNA for the CDR3: TGTGCCAGCAGTCACCCGGGACAGTACAACACCGGGGAGCTGTTTTTT. Amino acid sequence: CASSHPGQYNTGELFF.

Only a few counts were recorded for this clonotype. The CDR3 nucleotides are TGTGCCAGCAGCGAAAAATCAGGGGGCGCGTCCTACAATGAGCAGTTCTTC. This codes for CASSEKSGGASYNEQFF. V is TRBV7-6 and J is TRBJ2-1, with 8 bases matching TRBD1. The V segment lost 5 bases and the J segment 1 base; nucleotides outside the gene matches: 10. Germline V gene sequence: CDR1 SGHVS, CDR2 FNYEAQ. This CDR3 region has 17 residues.